This is a list of T cell receptor beta chains from one sample in a study of cytomegalovirus exposure and HLA in healthy donors. This table comes from immunoSEQ multiplex PCR, and its TCRdb copy is limited to in-frame clones, with some not included. The sample gives about 130,000 clones, around 81% of which show up once; around 0.7% is in the top ten. Sample: PBMCs. The origin of the receptors is a man younger than 35 in good health and CMV-seronegative. Both conserved end residues are part of each CDR3. The order of the fields is D gene, CDR3 length, J gene, V gene, clone size, CDR3 protein, CDR3 DNA. D genes are given only for firm matches. Not all rows give a size; the values are once, few, many and, for expanded clones, a class.

TRBD1,16,TRBJ1-2,TRBV7-9,-,CASSLEVGTGDYGYTF,TGTGCCAGCAGCTTAGAGGTTGGGACAGGGGACTATGGCTACACCTTC
TRBD1,13,TRBJ1-6,TRBV30,-,CAWGDRGNSPLHF,TGTGCCTGGGGAGACAGGGGGAATTCACCCCTCCACTTT
TRBD1,16,TRBJ1-5,TRBV6-5,-,CASSYRTGRGNQPQHF,TGTGCCAGCAGTTATAGGACAGGAAGAGGCAATCAGCCTCAGCATTTT
-,16,TRBJ2-2,TRBV5-4,few,CASSFILLADTGELFF,TGTGCCAGCAGCTTTATACTCTTGGCGGACACCGGGGAGCTGTTTTTT
TRBD2,14,TRBJ2-7,TRBV7-6,once,CASSLGEGMREQYF,TGTGCCAGCAGCTTGGGGGAGGGTATGAGGGAGCAGTACTTC
-,15,TRBJ2-7,TRBV5-4,-,CASSFSVSSPDEQYF,TGTGCCAGCAGCTTTTCGGTCTCAAGTCCCGACGAGCAGTACTTC
TRBD1,13,TRBJ1-1,TRBV5-1,-,CASSFQGAVRAFF,TGCGCCAGCAGCTTTCAGGGGGCCGTTCGGGCTTTCTTT
-,13,TRBJ1-5,TRBV19,-,CASTKGGDQPQHF,TGTGCCAGTACCAAGGGAGGGGATCAGCCCCAGCATTTT
TRBD2,16,TRBJ2-1,TRBV7-9,once,CASSLEGTSGRVGQFF,TGTGCCAGCAGCTTAGAAGGGACTAGCGGGCGGGTGGGGCAGTTCTTC
-,13,TRBJ1-4,TRBV11-1,-,CASSRQLNEKLFF,TGTGCCAGCAGTCGACAGCTCAATGAAAAACTGTTTTTT
-,15,TRBJ2-2,TRBV7-6,-,CASSLSRDISGELFF,TGTGCCAGCAGCTTGTCCCGGGACATTTCCGGGGAGCTGTTTTTT
-,15,TRBJ1-3,TRBV11-2,once,CASSAGLSSGNTIYF,TGTGCCAGCAGCGCCGGACTTTCCTCTGGAAACACCATATATTTT
TRBD1,14,TRBJ2-7,TRBV18,-,CASSATGGAYEQYF,TGTGCCAGCTCAGCCACAGGGGGCGCGTACGAGCAGTACTTC
TRBD1,17,TRBJ2-2,TRBV5-1,few,CASGHKRTGGNTGELFF,TGCGCCAGCGGACATAAACGGACAGGGGGGAACACCGGGGAGCTGTTTTTT
TRBD1,13,TRBJ1-1,TRBV11-2,-,CASSLTGGTEAFF,TGTGCCAGCAGCTTAACAGGGGGCACTGAAGCTTTCTTT
-,14,TRBJ2-2,TRBV10-2,-,CASSGGSNTGELFF,TGCGCCAGCAGCGGGGGATCGAACACCGGGGAGCTGTTTTTT
TRBD1,20,TRBJ2-7,TRBV4-1,-,CASSQWTSGQGARFAYEQYF,TGCGCCAGCAGCCAGTGGACCTCGGGACAGGGGGCTCGATTCGCCTACGAGCAGTACTTC
TRBD2,17,TRBJ2-5,TRBV7-2,-,CASSLVFLAGEGETQYF,TGTGCCAGCAGCTTAGTATTCCTAGCGGGGGAAGGAGAGACCCAGTACTTC
TRBD1,15,TRBJ1-2,TRBV7-9,few,CASSPGQGWTYGYTF,TGTGCCAGCAGCCCCGGACAGGGCTGGACCTATGGCTACACCTTC
-,15,TRBJ1-3,TRBV30,-,CAWSGGLLDGNTIYF,TGTGCCTGGAGTGGGGGCCTCTTAGATGGAAACACCATATATTTT
-,13,TRBJ2-7,TRBV4-3,-,CASSLGTSYEQYF,TGCGCCAGCAGCCTAGGGACTTCTTACGAGCAGTACTTC
-,13,TRBJ1-2,TRBV7-9,-,CASSSGEVYGYTF,TGTGCCAGCAGCTCGGGGGAGGTCTATGGCTACACCTTC
TRBD2,18,TRBJ2-1,TRBV15,-,CATSRDVAASGAHNEQFF,TGTGCCACCAGCAGAGATGTCGCGGCTAGCGGGGCCCACAATGAGCAGTTCTTC
-,14,TRBJ1-2,TRBV29-1,-,CSVEGGGANYGYTF,TGCAGCGTTGAAGGAGGGGGAGCTAACTATGGCTACACCTTC
-,15,TRBJ2-7,TRBV9,few,CASSASPGSVYEQYF,TGTGCCAGCAGCGCCAGTCCAGGTTCAGTCTACGAGCAGTACTTC
-,12,TRBJ2-1,TRBV28,few,CASGLQGNEQFF,TGTGCCAGCGGGCTGCAGGGTAATGAGCAGTTCTTC
-,14,TRBJ1-4,TRBV30,few,CAWTTLGGTEKLFF,TGTGCCTGGACCACATTGGGGGGAACTGAAAAACTGTTTTTT
-,15,TRBJ1-4,TRBV7-9,few,CASSSPSQVNEKLFF,TGTGCCAGCAGCTCGCCCTCCCAGGTTAATGAAAAACTGTTTTTT
TRBD1,20,TRBJ1-2,TRBV9,once,CASSVLRDRGLMVEGYGYTF,TGTGCCAGCAGCGTACTCCGGGACAGGGGGCTGATGGTAGAGGGGTATGGCTACACCTTC
TRBD1,15,TRBJ1-2,TRBV6-1,-,CASSKDRVFDYGYTF,TGTGCCAGCAGTAAAGACAGGGTGTTCGACTATGGCTACACCTTC
-,13,TRBJ1-5,TRBV19,-,CASSEGVYQPQHF,TGTGCCAGTAGTGAGGGAGTCTATCAGCCCCAGCATTTT
-,12,TRBJ2-7,TRBV28,-,CASKSPGAGEYF,TGTGCCAGCAAAAGCCCAGGGGCAGGGGAGTACTTC
TRBD1,15,TRBJ1-2,TRBV28,-,CASSSARQGVYGYTF,TGTGCCAGCAGTTCCGCCCGACAGGGGGTCTATGGCTACACCTTC
-,13,TRBJ2-3,TRBV7-9,-,CASSLFGADTQYF,TGTGCCAGCAGCTTATTCGGAGCAGATACGCAGTATTTT
-,14,TRBJ1-1,TRBV7-9,few,CASSFLGGRTEAFF,TGTGCCAGCAGCTTTTTGGGGGGGCGGACTGAAGCTTTCTTT
TRBD1,16,TRBJ2-3,TRBV9,-,CASSVGDRGNTDTQYF,TGTGCCAGCAGCGTAGGGGACAGGGGAAACACAGATACGCAGTATTTT
TRBD2,13,TRBJ2-7,TRBV7-2,few,CASRRLARYEQYF,TGTGCCAGCCGAAGACTAGCGCGCTACGAGCAGTACTTC
-,16,TRBJ1-1,TRBV6-1,-,CASSEFLGRAETEAFF,TGTGCCAGCAGTGAATTTCTGGGCAGGGCGGAAACTGAAGCTTTCTTT
-,13,TRBJ1-2,TRBV2,-,CASSPGTNYGYTF,TGTGCCAGCAGTCCCGGGACTAACTATGGCTACACCTTC
-,14,TRBJ1-1,TRBV6-5,few,CASSALPGDTEAFF,TGTGCCAGCAGTGCCCTTCCGGGTGACACTGAAGCTTTCTTT
-,14,TRBJ1-1,TRBV28,few,CASSGTPPRTEAFF,TGTGCCAGCAGTGGGACACCTCCGCGCACTGAAGCTTTCTTT
TRBD1,15,TRBJ1-5,TRBV9,-,CASSDRDRINQPQHF,TGTGCCAGCAGCGACCGGGACAGGATCAATCAGCCCCAGCATTTT
-,14,TRBJ1-2,TRBV5-5,-,CASSLLAGPKGYTF,TGTGCCAGCAGCTTGTTGGCGGGCCCTAAGGGCTACACCTTC
-,13,TRBJ2-3,TRBV7-2,few,CASSLEFTDTQYF,TGTGCCAGCAGCTTGGAGTTCACAGATACGCAGTATTTT
TRBD1,17,TRBJ1-1,TRBV5-1,-,CASSLAGQGQGDTEAFF,TGCGCCAGCAGCTTGGCCGGACAGGGGCAGGGGGACACTGAAGCTTTCTTT
-,16,TRBJ1-1,TRBV12-5,-,CASGPPRGVGNTEAFF,TGTGCTAGTGGTCCCCCCCGGGGGGTTGGGAACACTGAAGCTTTCTTT
-,15,TRBJ1-5,TRBV5-8,-,CASSPDPGGNQPQHF,TGTGCCAGCAGTCCTGACCCAGGAGGGAATCAGCCCCAGCATTTT
-,22,TRBJ1-5,TRBV28,once,CASSLPIAKDSNRGASNQPQHF,TGTGCCAGCAGTTTACCCATCGCGAAGGACAGTAATCGCGGTGCTAGCAATCAGCCCCAGCATTTT
TRBD2,16,TRBJ2-3,TRBV19,-,CASSIAASGGRDTQYF,TGTGCCAGTAGTATTGCGGCTAGCGGGGGGCGAGATACGCAGTATTTT
TRBD2,15,TRBJ2-2,TRBV6-5,-,CASRRNGEGTGELFF,TGTGCCAGCAGACGGAATGGGGAGGGGACCGGGGAGCTGTTTTTT
TRBD1,16,TRBJ2-2,TRBV12-5,-,CASGSGTGSNTGELFF,TGTGCTAGTGGTTCCGGGACAGGGTCTAACACCGGGGAGCTGTTTTTT
TRBD1,14,TRBJ1-1,TRBV6-5,-,CASSYQGANTEAFF,TGTGCCAGCAGTTACCAGGGGGCGAACACTGAAGCTTTCTTT
TRBD1,14,TRBJ1-1,TRBV4-1,-,CASSQTQGGTEAFF,TGCGCCAGCAGCCAAACACAGGGGGGCACTGAAGCTTTCTTT